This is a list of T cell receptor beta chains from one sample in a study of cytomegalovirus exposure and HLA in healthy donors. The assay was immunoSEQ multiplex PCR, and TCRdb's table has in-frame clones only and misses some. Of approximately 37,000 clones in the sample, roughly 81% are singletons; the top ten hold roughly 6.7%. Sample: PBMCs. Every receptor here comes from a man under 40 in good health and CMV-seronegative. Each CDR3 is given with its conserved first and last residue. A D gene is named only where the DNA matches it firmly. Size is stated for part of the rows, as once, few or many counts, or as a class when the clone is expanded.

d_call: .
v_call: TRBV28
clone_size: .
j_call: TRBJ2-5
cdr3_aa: CASRMQGSETQYF
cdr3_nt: TGTGCCAGCAGGATGCAGGGGAGTGAGACCCAGTACTTC

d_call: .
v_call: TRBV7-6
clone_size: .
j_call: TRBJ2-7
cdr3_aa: CARDSSGYFYEQYF
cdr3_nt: TGTGCCAGAGACTCCAGCGGGTACTTCTACGAGCAGTACTTC

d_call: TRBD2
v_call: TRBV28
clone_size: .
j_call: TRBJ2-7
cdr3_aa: CASTSGGSAREQYF
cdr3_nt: TGTGCCAGCACCTCGGGCGGGAGTGCGCGCGAGCAGTACTTC

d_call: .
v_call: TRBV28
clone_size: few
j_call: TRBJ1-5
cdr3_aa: CASSPGRRGSNQPQHF
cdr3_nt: TGTGCCAGCAGTCCCGGACGGCGAGGGAGCAATCAGCCCCAGCATTTT

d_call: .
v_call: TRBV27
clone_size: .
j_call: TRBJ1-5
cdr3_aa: CASSSDWPGAQHF
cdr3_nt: TGTGCCAGCAGTTCGGACTGGCCGGGGGCCCAGCATTTT

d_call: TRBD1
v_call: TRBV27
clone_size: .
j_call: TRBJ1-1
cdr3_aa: CASSEQGATEAFF
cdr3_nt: TGTGCCAGCAGTGAACAGGGGGCGACTGAAGCTTTCTTT

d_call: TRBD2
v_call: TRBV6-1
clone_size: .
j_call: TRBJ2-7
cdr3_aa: CASSQTSVPTYEQYF
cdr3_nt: TGTGCCAGCAGCCAAACTAGCGTACCCACCTACGAGCAGTACTTC

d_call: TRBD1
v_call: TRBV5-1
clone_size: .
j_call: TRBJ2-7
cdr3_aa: CASSFYIGTVSTASYEQYF
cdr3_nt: TGCGCCAGCAGTTTCTACATAGGGACAGTGAGTACGGCATCCTACGAGCAGTACTTC

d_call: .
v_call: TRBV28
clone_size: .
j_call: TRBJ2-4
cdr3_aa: CASRRPGGNIQYF
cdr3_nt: TGTGCCAGCAGACGCCCCGGGGGTAACATTCAGTACTTC

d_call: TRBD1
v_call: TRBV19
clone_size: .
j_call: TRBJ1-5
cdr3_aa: CASRDRENQPQHF
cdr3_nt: TGTGCCAGTCGGGACAGGGAAAATCAGCCCCAGCATTTT

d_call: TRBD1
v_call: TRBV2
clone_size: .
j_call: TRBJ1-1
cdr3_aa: CASSEFTPGQLPNTEAFF
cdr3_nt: TGTGCCAGCAGTGAATTCACCCCGGGACAGCTACCTAACACTGAAGCTTTCTTT

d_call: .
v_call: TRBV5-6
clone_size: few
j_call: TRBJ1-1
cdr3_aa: CASSFLNTEAFF
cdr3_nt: TGTGCCAGCAGCTTTCTTAACACTGAAGCTTTCTTT

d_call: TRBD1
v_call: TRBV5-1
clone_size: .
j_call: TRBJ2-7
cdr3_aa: CASSPDRAYEQYF
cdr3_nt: TGCGCCAGCAGCCCGGACAGGGCTTACGAGCAGTACTTC

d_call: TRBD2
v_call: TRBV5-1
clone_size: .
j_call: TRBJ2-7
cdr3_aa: CASSSSGLSYEQYF
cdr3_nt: TGCGCCAGCAGCAGTAGCGGGCTCTCCTACGAGCAGTACTTC

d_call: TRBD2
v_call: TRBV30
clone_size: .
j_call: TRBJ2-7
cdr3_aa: CAWKRGGTSGNSYEQYF
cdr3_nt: TGTGCCTGGAAGAGGGGGGGTACTAGCGGGAACTCCTACGAGCAGTACTTC

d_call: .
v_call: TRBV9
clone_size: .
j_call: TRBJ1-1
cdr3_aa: CASSVGGDRGTEAFF
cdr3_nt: TGTGCCAGCAGCGTAGGAGGGGACCGGGGGACTGAAGCTTTCTTT

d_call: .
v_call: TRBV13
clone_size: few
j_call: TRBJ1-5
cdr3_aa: CASSLNGQPQHF
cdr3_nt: TGTGCCAGCAGCTTAAACGGTCAGCCCCAGCATTTT

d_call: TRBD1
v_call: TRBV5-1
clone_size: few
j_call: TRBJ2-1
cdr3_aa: CASSLASQGFEQFF
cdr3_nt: TGCGCCAGCAGCTTGGCCTCACAGGGGTTTGAGCAGTTCTTC

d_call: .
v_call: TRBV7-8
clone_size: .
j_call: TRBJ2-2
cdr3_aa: CASSAPANTGELFF
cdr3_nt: TGTGCCAGCAGCGCTCCGGCGAACACCGGGGAGCTGTTTTTT

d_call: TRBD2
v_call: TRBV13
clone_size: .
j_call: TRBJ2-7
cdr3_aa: CASSSGLAGGYEQYF
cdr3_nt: TGTGCCAGCAGCTCCGGACTAGCGGGAGGTTACGAGCAGTACTTC

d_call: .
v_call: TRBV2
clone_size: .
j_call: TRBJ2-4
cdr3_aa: CASSRQSLAKNIQYF
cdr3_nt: TGTGCCAGCAGCCGACAGTCGCTAGCCAAAAACATTCAGTACTTC

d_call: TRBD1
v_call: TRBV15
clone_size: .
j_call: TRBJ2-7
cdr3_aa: CATSRDRQGTEQYF
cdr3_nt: TGTGCCACCAGCAGGGATAGACAGGGGACCGAGCAGTACTTC

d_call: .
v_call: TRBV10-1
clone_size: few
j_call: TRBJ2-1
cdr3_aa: CASSREGSMNEQFF
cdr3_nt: TGCGCCAGCAGCCGCGAGGGCTCTATGAATGAGCAGTTCTTC

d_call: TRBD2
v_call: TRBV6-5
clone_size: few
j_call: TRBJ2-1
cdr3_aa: CASSPLAGSYNEQFF
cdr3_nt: TGTGCCAGCAGTCCTCTAGCGGGGTCCTACAATGAGCAGTTCTTC

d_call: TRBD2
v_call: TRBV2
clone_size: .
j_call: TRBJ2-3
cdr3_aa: CASSGASGGGDTQYF
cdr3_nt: TGTGCCAGCAGTGGGGCTAGCGGGGGGGGAGATACGCAGTATTTT

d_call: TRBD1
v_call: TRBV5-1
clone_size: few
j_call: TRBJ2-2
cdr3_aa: CASSVGQRTGELFF
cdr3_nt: TGCGCCAGCAGCGTGGGACAGAGGACCGGGGAGCTGTTTTTT

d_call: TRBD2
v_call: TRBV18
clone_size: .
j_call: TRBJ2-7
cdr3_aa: CASSPGNAGRYEQYF
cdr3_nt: TGTGCCAGCTCACCCGGAAACGCCGGGAGGTACGAGCAGTACTTC

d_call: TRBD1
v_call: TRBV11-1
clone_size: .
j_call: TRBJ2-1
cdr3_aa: CASRSGTGPYNEQFF
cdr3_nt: TGTGCCAGCAGGTCCGGGACAGGGCCTTACAATGAGCAGTTCTTC

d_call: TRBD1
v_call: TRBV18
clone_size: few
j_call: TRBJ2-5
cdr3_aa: CASSPRTGGYEETQYF
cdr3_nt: TGTGCCAGCTCACCAAGAACAGGGGGATATGAGGAGACCCAGTACTTC

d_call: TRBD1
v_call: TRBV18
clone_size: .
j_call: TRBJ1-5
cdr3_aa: CASSPTGGANQPQHF
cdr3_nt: TGTGCCAGCTCCCCAACAGGGGGCGCGAATCAGCCCCAGCATTTT

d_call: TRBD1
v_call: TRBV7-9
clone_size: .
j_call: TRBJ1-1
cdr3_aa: CASSSRDRDTEAFF
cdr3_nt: TGTGCCAGCAGCTCCCGGGACAGGGACACTGAAGCTTTCTTT

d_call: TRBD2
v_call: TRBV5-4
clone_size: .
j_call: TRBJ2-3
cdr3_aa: CASRKSTSGSGGGTDTQYF
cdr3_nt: TGTGCCAGCAGGAAATCGACTAGCGGGAGTGGGGGGGGCACAGATACGCAGTATTTT

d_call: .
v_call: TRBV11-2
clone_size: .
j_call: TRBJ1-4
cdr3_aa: CASSPYGGATNEKLFF
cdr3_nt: TGTGCCAGCAGCCCTTACGGTGGTGCAACTAATGAAAAACTGTTTTTT

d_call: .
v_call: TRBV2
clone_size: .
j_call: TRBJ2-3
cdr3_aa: CASRGEGDTQYF
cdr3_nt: TGTGCCAGCAGAGGGGAAGGAGATACGCAGTATTTT

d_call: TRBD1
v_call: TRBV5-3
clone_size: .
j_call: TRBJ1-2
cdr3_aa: CARSLAVMRGPIYGYTF
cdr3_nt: TGTGCCAGAAGCTTGGCCGTAATGAGGGGGCCCATCTATGGCTACACCTTC

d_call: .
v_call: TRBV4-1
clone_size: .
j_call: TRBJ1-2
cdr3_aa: CASSQRLAEPNYGYTF
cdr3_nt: TGCGCCAGCAGCCAAAGATTGGCGGAACCTAACTATGGCTACACCTTC

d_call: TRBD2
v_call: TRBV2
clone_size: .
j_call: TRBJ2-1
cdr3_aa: CAIASGGSYNEQFF
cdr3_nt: TGTGCCATCGCTAGCGGGGGTTCCTACAATGAGCAGTTCTTC

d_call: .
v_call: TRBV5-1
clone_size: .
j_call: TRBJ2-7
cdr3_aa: CASSPDGSYEQYF
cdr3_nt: TGCGCCAGCAGCCCGGACGGGAGTTACGAGCAGTACTTC

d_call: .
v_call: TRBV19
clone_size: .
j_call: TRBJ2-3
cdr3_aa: CASSSNYPSPGTDTQYF
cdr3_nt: TGTGCCAGTAGTTCCAACTACCCCTCCCCGGGCACAGATACGCAGTATTTT

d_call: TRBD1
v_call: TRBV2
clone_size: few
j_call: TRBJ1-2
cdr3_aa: CASRRWAGGEYGYTF
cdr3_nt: TGTGCCAGCCGGAGGTGGGCAGGGGGCGAATATGGCTACACCTTC

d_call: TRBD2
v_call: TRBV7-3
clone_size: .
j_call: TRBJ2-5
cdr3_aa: CASSAFGGGEETQYF
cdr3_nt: TGTGCCAGCAGCGCCTTTGGGGGAGGGGAGGAGACCCAGTACTTC

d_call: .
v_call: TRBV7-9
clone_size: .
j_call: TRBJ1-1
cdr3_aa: CASRPGLIRKEGTEAFF
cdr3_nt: TGTGCCAGCAGGCCCGGCCTTATCAGAAAAGAGGGCACTGAAGCTTTCTTT

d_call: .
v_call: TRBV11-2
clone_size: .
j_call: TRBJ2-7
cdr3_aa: CASSPNTGYYEQYF
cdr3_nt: TGTGCCAGCAGCCCCAACACAGGGTACTACGAGCAGTACTTC

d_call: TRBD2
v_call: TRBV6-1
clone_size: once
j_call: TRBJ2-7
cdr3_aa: CASSVWTSVTYEQYF
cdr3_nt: TGTGCCAGCAGTGTGTGGACTAGCGTAACCTACGAGCAGTACTTC

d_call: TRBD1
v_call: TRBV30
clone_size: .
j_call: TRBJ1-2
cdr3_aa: CAWSDHRGGYTF
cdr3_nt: TGTGCCTGGAGTGACCACAGGGGAGGCTACACCTTC

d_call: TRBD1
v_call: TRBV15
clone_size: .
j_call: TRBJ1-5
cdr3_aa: CATSIDRGASQPQHF
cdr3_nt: TGTGCCACCAGCATAGACAGGGGAGCGAGCCAGCCCCAGCATTTT

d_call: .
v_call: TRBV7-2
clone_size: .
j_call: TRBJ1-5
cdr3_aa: CASSFRGSRNQPQHF
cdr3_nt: TGTGCCAGCAGCTTTAGAGGGTCGCGCAATCAGCCCCAGCATTTT

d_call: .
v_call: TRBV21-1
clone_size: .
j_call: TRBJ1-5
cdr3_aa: CASSKGHGGTNQPQHF
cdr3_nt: TGTGCCAGCAGCAAAGGTCACGGGGGTACCAATCAGCCCCAGCATTTT

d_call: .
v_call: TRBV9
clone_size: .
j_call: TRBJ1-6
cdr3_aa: CASSVTQGGSPLHF
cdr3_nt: TGTGCCAGCAGCGTAACGCAGGGAGGCTCACCCCTCCACTTT

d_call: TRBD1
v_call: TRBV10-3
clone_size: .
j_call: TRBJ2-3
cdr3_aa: CAISVEGQNTDTQYF
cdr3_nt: TGTGCCATCAGTGTAGAGGGACAGAACACAGATACGCAGTATTTT

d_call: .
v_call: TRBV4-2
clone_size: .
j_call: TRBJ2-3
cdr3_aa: CASSQVTGDTQYF
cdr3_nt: TGTGCCAGCAGCCAAGTGACAGGAGATACGCAGTATTTT

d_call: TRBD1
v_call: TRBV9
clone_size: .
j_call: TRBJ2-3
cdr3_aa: CASSVSGQYTDTQYF
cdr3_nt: TGTGCCAGCAGCGTGTCGGGACAGTACACAGATACGCAGTATTTT

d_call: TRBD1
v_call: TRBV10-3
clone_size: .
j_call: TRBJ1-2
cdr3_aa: CAISETGVDANYGYTF
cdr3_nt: TGTGCCATCAGTGAGACAGGGGTAGATGCTAACTATGGCTACACCTTC

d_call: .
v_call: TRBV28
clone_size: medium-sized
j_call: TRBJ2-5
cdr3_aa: CASSPVRNQETQYF
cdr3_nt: TGTGCCAGCAGTCCAGTCAGGAACCAAGAGACCCAGTACTTC

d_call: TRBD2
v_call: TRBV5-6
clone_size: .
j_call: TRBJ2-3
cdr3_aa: CASSSPGLAGGGGSDTQYF
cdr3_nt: TGTGCCAGCAGCTCCCCGGGACTAGCGGGGGGGGGAGGCTCAGATACGCAGTATTTT